Listed below are T cell receptor beta chains from one sample, sequenced in a study of cytomegalovirus exposure and HLA in healthy donors. The data were produced by immunoSEQ multiplex PCR, yet TCRdb's version contains in-frame clones alone and is incomplete. The sample contains approximately 170,000 clones, around three quarters of which appear only once. Sequencing input: PBMCs. All receptors come from a middle-aged woman in good health and CMV-seronegative. CDR3s include the opening cysteine and the closing phenylalanine or tryptophan. Fields, in order: D gene, V gene, clone size, J gene, CDR3 protein, CDR3 DNA. D genes are given only for firm matches. A clone size is listed for some rows: how often the clone was seen (once, few, many), or a class if it is expanded.

NA	TRBV9	NA	TRBJ1-5	CASSVDGGGNQPQHF	TGTGCCAGCAGCGTAGATGGGGGGGGTAATCAGCCCCAGCATTTT
TRBD2	TRBV5-6	NA	TRBJ2-3	CASSLTSGRVVDTQYF	TGTGCCAGCAGCTTGACTAGCGGGAGGGTGGTAGATACGCAGTATTTT
NA	TRBV6-1	NA	TRBJ1-2	CASTPLSVTVGGYTF	TGTGCCAGCACCCCTTTGAGCGTCACGGTCGGTGGCTACACCTTC
NA	TRBV5-1	NA	TRBJ2-5	CASSLAGAALKTQYF	TGCGCCAGCAGCTTGGCAGGGGCTGCGTTGAAGACCCAGTACTTC
NA	TRBV27	NA	TRBJ2-5	CASSPRDTETQYF	TGTGCCAGCAGTCCCCGGGACACTGAGACCCAGTACTTC
NA	TRBV18	NA	TRBJ1-1	CASSPREGEAFF	TGTGCCAGCTCACCCCGCGAGGGTGAAGCTTTCTTT
NA	TRBV28	NA	TRBJ1-2	CATGQLYGYTF	TGTGCCACCGGACAGCTCTATGGCTACACCTTC
NA	TRBV2	NA	TRBJ2-1	CASRGPSSYNEQFF	TGTGCCAGCAGGGGGCCTAGCTCCTACAATGAGCAGTTCTTC
TRBD2	TRBV4-2	NA	TRBJ2-1	CASSQDGAGVLYEQFF	TGTGCCAGCAGCCAAGATGGTGCGGGAGTTTTGTATGAGCAGTTCTTC
TRBD1	TRBV2	NA	TRBJ2-5	CASSELRTGQETQYF	TGTGCCAGCAGTGAACTACGGACAGGGCAAGAGACCCAGTACTTC
TRBD2	TRBV25-1	NA	TRBJ2-7	CASSELRGSSYEQYF	TGTGCCAGCAGTGAATTGCGCGGGAGTTCCTACGAGCAGTACTTC
TRBD2	TRBV6-1	NA	TRBJ2-7	CASSVQSGSDEQYF	TGTGCCAGCAGTGTGCAAAGCGGGAGCGACGAGCAGTACTTC
TRBD1	TRBV29-1	NA	TRBJ2-3	CSVGGHQGQGSVSSADTQYF	TGCAGCGTTGGTGGCCATCAGGGACAGGGTTCGGTAAGCAGCGCAGATACGCAGTATTTT
TRBD2	TRBV5-1	few	TRBJ2-1	CASSLVTAGVNEQFF	TGCGCCAGCAGCTTGGTTACGGCGGGGGTCAATGAGCAGTTCTTC
TRBD2	TRBV5-1	NA	TRBJ2-5	CASSLEYGGRETQYF	TGCGCCAGCAGCTTGGAATACGGGGGGAGAGAGACCCAGTACTTC
TRBD1	TRBV5-6	NA	TRBJ1-1	CASSTRQGAYTEAFF	TGTGCCAGCAGCACGAGACAGGGGGCATACACTGAAGCTTTCTTT
NA	TRBV6-5	once	TRBJ1-1	CASSSPKESTEAFF	TGTGCCAGCAGTTCCCCGAAAGAGAGCACTGAAGCTTTCTTT
NA	TRBV6-1	NA	TRBJ2-7	CASSEREGSYEQYF	TGTGCCAGCAGTGAAAGAGAGGGTTCCTACGAGCAGTACTTC
NA	TRBV5-1	NA	TRBJ1-1	CASSLGASMNTEAFF	TGCGCCAGCAGCTTGGGGGCCAGCATGAACACTGAAGCTTTCTTT
NA	TRBV19	NA	TRBJ2-2	CASTSGFGTGELFF	TGTGCCAGTACCTCCGGTTTTGGCACCGGGGAGCTGTTTTTT
NA	TRBV28	NA	TRBJ2-1	CASSYDYSQFF	TGTGCCAGCAGCTATGACTATTCCCAGTTCTTC
NA	TRBV5-1	NA	TRBJ2-1	CASSLSGDRSGQFF	TGCGCCAGCAGCTTGAGCGGAGATCGGAGTGGGCAGTTCTTC
NA	TRBV19	NA	TRBJ1-3	CASSIQGSASGNTIYF	TGTGCCAGTAGTATACAGGGAAGTGCCTCTGGAAACACCATATATTTT
NA	TRBV28	NA	TRBJ2-3	CASSSDRDTQYF	TGTGCCAGCAGTTCCGACAGAGATACGCAGTATTTT
TRBD1	TRBV27	NA	TRBJ1-2	CASSSRTGGDYGYTF	TGTGCCAGCAGTTCCCGGACAGGGGGCGACTATGGCTACACCTTC
NA	TRBV11-1	NA	TRBJ2-1	CASSLSRVDYNEQFF	TGTGCCAGCAGCTTAAGCAGGGTGGACTACAATGAGCAGTTCTTC
TRBD2	TRBV2	NA	TRBJ2-5	CASSRGGVETQYF	TGTGCCAGCAGCCGCGGGGGTGTTGAGACCCAGTACTTC
TRBD1	TRBV28	NA	TRBJ2-3	CASSLGDRTTDTQYF	TGTGCCAGCAGTTTAGGGGACAGGACCACAGATACGCAGTATTTT
NA	TRBV6-5	NA	TRBJ1-1	CASSPSGLPGAFF	TGTGCCAGCAGCCCGTCCGGGCTCCCAGGGGCTTTCTTT
NA	TRBV5-1	NA	TRBJ1-2	CASSLQGTDGYTF	TGCGCCAGCAGCTTGCAGGGGACGGATGGCTACACCTTC
NA	TRBV29-1	NA	TRBJ1-1	CSVESRGNTEAFF	TGCAGCGTTGAAAGCAGAGGAAACACTGAAGCTTTCTTT
TRBD1	TRBV27	NA	TRBJ2-7	CASSRTGSYEQYF	TGTGCCAGCTCCCGGACAGGGAGCTACGAGCAGTACTTC
TRBD1	TRBV27	NA	TRBJ2-5	CASSARTGQETQYF	TGTGCCAGCAGTGCCCGGACAGGGCAAGAGACCCAGTACTTC
NA	TRBV5-1	NA	TRBJ1-5	CASSFGMGGDQPQHF	TGCGCCAGCAGCTTCGGAATGGGGGGGGATCAGCCCCAGCATTTT
TRBD1	TRBV9	NA	TRBJ1-5	CASSVGQGRQPQHF	TGTGCCAGCAGCGTGGGACAGGGTCGACAGCCCCAGCATTTT
TRBD2	TRBV6-5	NA	TRBJ2-1	CASSYDLAGVDEQFF	TGTGCCAGCAGTTACGATTTAGCGGGAGTAGATGAGCAGTTCTTC
TRBD2	TRBV5-1	NA	TRBJ2-7	CASSLAGGLGGEQYF	TGCGCCAGCAGCTTGGCGGGAGGGCTCGGGGGCGAGCAGTACTTC
TRBD1	TRBV18	few	TRBJ2-7	CASSPRSGQGTYEQYF	TGTGCCAGCTCACCACGATCGGGACAGGGGACCTACGAGCAGTACTTC
TRBD2	TRBV2	NA	TRBJ2-3	CASSVERWAGVTQYF	TGTGCCAGCAGTGTAGAGAGGTGGGCGGGAGTTACGCAGTATTTT
NA	TRBV28	few	TRBJ1-5	CASSLYQGGYQPQHF	TGTGCCAGCAGTTTATATCAGGGAGGATATCAGCCCCAGCATTTT